One and the same sample provided the 20 T cell receptor beta chains below, sequenced in a study of siplizumab effects on memory and regulatory T cells. Clones were read by immunoSEQ multiplex PCR, and TCRdb kept only the in-frame ones, dropping some. The sample holds some 62,000 clones, around 79% seen once. Sequencing was performed on memory CD4+ T cells sorted from blood. The receptors here all came from a human donor in good health.

This clone was counted between two and nine times. V and J are TRBV2 and TRBJ1-3; D call uncertain. V lost 5 bases to trimming and J lost 0 bases, with 8 bases between them. The CDR3 is 14 residues long. The germline V gene has CDR1 SNHLY and CDR2 FYNNEI. The CDR3 loop is CASSSSNSGNTIYF. The DNA of the CDR3 is TGTGCCAGCAGTAGCAGCAACTCTGGAAACACCATATATTTT. The full variable domain, completed using reference TRBV2 and TRBJ1-3, is EPEVTQTPSHQVTQMGQEVILRCVPISNHLYFYWYRQILGQKVEFLVSFYNNEISEKSEIFDDQFSVERPDGSNFTLKIRSTKLEDSAMYFCASSSSNSGNTIYFGEGSWLTVV.

This clone has a single count. The V and J genes are TRBV18 and TRBJ2-6; D might be TRBD1 (6 bases). Trimming pared 2 bases from V and 0 bases from J, leaving 11 bases between. Germline CDR1 KGHSH, CDR2 LQKENI. This CDR3 has 17 amino acids. The CDR3 DNA sequence: TGTGCCAGCTCACCAGGGACACCCAGCTCTGGGGCCAACGTCCTGACTTTC. Amino acid sequence: CASSPGTPSSGANVLTF. The variable domain in full, with the rest retrieved from reference TRBV18 and TRBJ2-6, is NAGVMQNPRHLVRRRGQEARLRCSPMKGHSHVYWYRQLPEEGLKFMVYLQKENIIDESGMPKERFSAEFPKEGPSILRIQQVVRGDSAAYFCASSPGTPSSGANVLTFGAGSRLTVL.

This sequence joins TRBV2 and TRBJ2-2; D perhaps matches TRBD2 (6 bases). The V gene's germline CDR1 is SNHLY and CDR2 FYNNEI. V was pared by 6 bases and J by 4 bases, with 12 bases between. The CDR3 length is 14 residues. The DNA of the CDR3 is TGTGCCAGCAGCGGGGGTCTCGGCACCGGGGAGCTGTTTTTT. Translating gives CASSGGLGTGELFF.

V and J are TRBV7-2 and TRBJ1-5; D is uncertain. CDR3 length equals 17 residues. V was shortened by 2 bases and J by 2 bases, with 16 bases between the two germline ends. Per the germline V gene, CDR1 is SGHTA and CDR2 is FQGNSA. The CDR3 DNA sequence: TGTGCCAGCAGCTTATACAACCCCCGTCTGGGCAATCAGCCCCAGCATTTT. Protein sequence: CASSLYNPRLGNQPQHF.

This clone was detected once. The chain links TRBV7-2 to TRBJ1-3, with 7 bases lining up with TRBD1. The CDR3 covers 14 residues. Germline loops: CDR1 SGHTA, CDR2 FQGNSA. J lost 0 bases, V lost 8 bases, and 4 bases had no gene match. CDR3: CASEPGGSGNTIYF. Here the CDR3 DNA reads TGTGCCAGCGAACCAGGGGGCTCTGGAAACACCATATATTTT.

The V and J genes are TRBV28 and TRBJ1-2; 7 bases map to TRBD1. This CDR3 has 14 residues. Germline CDR1 and CDR2: MDHEN and SYDVKM. V was clipped by 6 bases and J by 2 bases; unmatched bases: 6. As DNA, the CDR3 is TGTGCCAGCAGAGGGACAGTGATCAACTATGGCTACACCTTC. It encodes CASRGTVINYGYTF.

The rearrangement uses TRBV5-6 and TRBJ1-1, with no clear D. Per germline, CDR1 SGHDT and CDR2 YYEEEE. The V end was cut by 0 bases, the J end by 11 bases, with 11 bases between. This CDR3 has 12 residues. The CDR3 sequence is CASSLVGMGAFF. The CDR3 bases are TGTGCCAGCAGCTTGGTTGGGATGGGGGCTTTCTTT.

V usage is TRBV15 and J usage is TRBJ1-1, with unresolved D. CDR3 length: 16 residues. The germline V gene encodes CDR1 LNHNV and CDR2 YYDKDF (reference sequence). Trimming removed 0 bases from V and 0 bases from J, with 11 bases in between. CDR3 DNA sequence: TGTGCCACCAGCAGAGATTATAGGCTAATGAACACTGAAGCTTTCTTT. Amino acids: CATSRDYRLMNTEAFF.

V usage is TRBV14 and J usage is TRBJ1-3; D is undetermined. V lost 2 bases to trimming and J lost 2 bases, with 7 bases between them. Germline CDR1 is SGHDN and CDR2 is FVKESK. CDR3 length equals 14 residues. CDR3 in amino acids: CASSQSPAGNTIYF. CDR3 in DNA: TGTGCCAGCAGCCAAAGCCCAGCTGGAAACACCATATATTTT. The variable domain in full, with the rest retrieved from reference TRBV14 and TRBJ1-3, is EAGVTQFPSHSVIEKGQTVTLRCDPISGHDNLYWYRRVMGKEIKFLLHFVKESKQDESGMPNNRFLAERTGGTYSTLKVQPAELEDSGVYFCASSQSPAGNTIYFGEGSWLTVV.

This chain uses TRBV7-2 with TRBJ2-7; unclear D gene. In germline, CDR1 is SGHTA, CDR2 FQGNSA. The length of the CDR3 is 14 residues. Trimming left V 1 base short and J 0 bases short, with 7 bases between. As DNA, the CDR3 is TGTGCCAGCAGCTTAGGGCAGTCCTCCTACGAGCAGTACTTC. Its translation is CASSLGQSSYEQYF.

This clone was detected only a few times. V usage is TRBV27 and J usage is TRBJ2-7, with D possibly TRBD1 on 5 matching bases. The ends were cut back, 2 bases at V and 3 bases at J, with 11 bases in the middle. Per germline, CDR1 MNHEY and CDR2 SMNVEV (reference sequence). CDR3 size: 14 residues. The chain's CDR3 is CASSLTGKGYEQYF. The CDR3 nucleotides read TGTGCCAGCAGTTTAACAGGAAAGGGCTACGAGCAGTACTTC.

This clone was observed a handful of times. V and J are TRBV19 and TRBJ1-2; D not resolved. With 5 bases removed from V and 3 bases from J, the gap between germline ends came to 10 bases. CDR1 and CDR2 (germline): LNHDA, SQIVND (reference sequence). This CDR3 region has 13 residues. CDR3 DNA: TGTGCCAGTAGTGGAGCGGGTGACTATGGCTACACCTTC. This translates into CASSGAGDYGYTF.

The J gene is TRBJ1-1, the V gene TRBV6-1; 8 bases agree with TRBD1. The V segment lost 5 bases and the J segment 1 base; nucleotides outside the gene matches: 6. The CDR3 consists of 15 residues. Germline V gene data show CDR1 as MNHNS and CDR2 as SASEGT. Here the CDR3 DNA reads TGTGCCAGCAGTAGACCCGGGACAGGGAACACTGAAGCTTTCTTT. Protein product: CASSRPGTGNTEAFF.

The rearrangement uses TRBV29-1 and TRBJ2-5, with D maybe TRBD1 (6 bases). The CDR3 is made up of 13 amino acids. Germline CDR1 reads SQVTM; CDR2 reads ANQGSEA. V lost 7 bases and J lost 5, with 17 bases in between. The CDR3 loop is CSGADRLVETQYF. The DNA of the CDR3 is TGCAGCGGCGCCGACAGGTTGGTTGAGACCCAGTACTTC.

The chain couples TRBV10-2 to TRBJ2-5; 8 bases are a match to TRBD2. Germline trimming cut 6 bases from V and 3 bases from J; bases unmatched to any gene: 3. CDR3 length: 13 amino acids. Germline CDR1 and CDR2: WSHSY and SAAADI. The CDR3 sequence is CASRGSGEETQYF. The DNA for the CDR3 is TGCGCCAGCAGGGGTAGCGGGGAAGAGACCCAGTACTTC.

J is TRBJ2-2 and V is TRBV5-1, with D possibly called TRBD1 or TRBD2 (6 bases each). This CDR3 comprises 15 residues. V lost 4 bases and J lost 0, with 10 bases in between. Germline lookup yields CDR1 SGHRS and CDR2 YFSETQ. The CDR3 DNA is TGCGCCAGCAGCGGGGGGCGGACGAACACCGGGGAGCTGTTTTTT. This gives the protein CASSGGRTNTGELFF.

In regard to this clone: Distinct nucleotide sequences in the sample also encode this CDR3. The J gene is TRBJ1-1, the V gene TRBV5-6; D ambiguous. The CDR3 is 11 residues long. The V end lost 4 bases, the J end lost 2 bases, and 3 bases lay between the germline ends. Germline V lookup: CDR1 SGHDT, CDR2 YYEEEE. The CDR3 nucleotides read TGTGCCAGCAGCCTCAACACTGAAGCTTTCTTT. It translates to CASSLNTEAFF. Full variable domain (rest looked up from reference TRBV5-6 and TRBJ1-1): DAGVTQSPTHLIKTRGQQVTLRCSPKSGHDTVSWYQQALGQGPQFIFQYYEEEERQRGNFPDRFSGHQFPNYSSELNVNALLLGDSALYLCASSLNTEAFFGQGTRLTVV.

The chain is built from TRBV27 and TRBJ2-3, with TRBD1 as a possible D gene (6 bases). The germline V gene has CDR1 MNHEY and CDR2 SMNVEV (reference sequence). V was trimmed by 5 bases and J by 4 bases, leaving 13 bases between them. This CDR3 has 14 residues. The CDR3 nucleotides read TGTGCCAGCAGTCATCCGGACAGTCCAGATACGCAGTATTTT. Amino acid sequence: CASSHPDSPDTQYF.

This clone was found once. The chain recombines TRBV11-3 with TRBJ2-5, with D maybe TRBD2 (7 bases). Deletions cut 5 bases from V and 1 base from J, with 17 bases between. This CDR3 contains 16 residues. Germline assignment: CDR1 SGHNT and CDR2 YENEEA. DNA of the CDR3: TGTGCCAGCAGCACAACTGTACGGGGGGCCCAAGAGACCCAGTACTTC. This codes for CASSTTVRGAQETQYF.

CDR3 sequence reads: CASSEVSGLSYNSPLHF. The CDR3 nucleotides read TGTGCCAGCAGTGAAGTTTCAGGGCTTTCGTATAATTCACCCCTCCACTTT. This chain uses TRBV6-1 with TRBJ1-6; TRBD1 is a possible D gene (5 bases). The length of the CDR3 is 17 residues. V was trimmed by 1 base and J by 4 bases, leaving 14 bases between them. The V gene's germline CDR1 is MNHNS and CDR2 SASEGT.